The following is a TCR beta chain sequence with its context. Its antigen is not identified. Several immunoSEQ plates received, in even portions, the genomic DNA of each subset. Data came from immunoSEQ multiplex PCR; TCRdb stores just in-frame clones and leaves some out. The sample consists of some 1 million clones, around 74% of them appearing once. The source of the sample is a study of shared clonotypes between healthy human individuals. The study, taken as a whole, reports: Rarefaction analysis demonstrated incomplete sorted-subset sequencing notwithstanding large depth. Against clonotypes common to all four donors, non-shared ones had lower generation probabilities.

Germline lookup yields CDR1 MNHEY and CDR2 SVGAGI. The CDR3 length is 14 residues. V dropped 2 bases and J dropped 13 bases, with 18 bases sitting between them. The clonotype comes from a man in his late teens or twenties in good health. The rearrangement links TRBV6-5 to TRBJ2-1, with a weak D call TRBD2 (5 bases). Sequenced material: memory CD4+ T cells sorted from blood. Noted subset: CD45RA-negative fraction. The DNA of the CDR3 is TGTGCCAGCAGTTACCGCTCCCCGGGGAGCGAACAGTTCTTC. As protein: CASSYRSPGSEQFF.